Presented here are 6 T cell receptor beta chains from one specimen sequenced in a study of blood T cell repertoires in COVID-19. Assay used: immunoSEQ multiplex PCR; TCRdb lists only in-frame clones, some missing. The table has 390,000 or so clones, 75% to 90% seen once. Specimen: PBMCs or T cells enriched from blood (not recorded which). These receptors originate from a woman between 45 and 60 years old who had recovered from COVID-19.

The chain employs TRBV5-1 and TRBJ1-2; 8 positions match TRBD1. V lost 0 bases and J lost 2; bases outside the gene matches: 6. In germline, CDR1 is SGHRS, CDR2 YFSETQ. There are 16 residues in the CDR3. CDR3 sequence (DNA): TGCGCCAGCAGCTTGGGGACAGGGTTTACCAACTATGGCTACACCTTC. Translating gives CASSLGTGFTNYGYTF.

The table lists this clone with a few counts. V is TRBV20-1 and J is TRBJ1-5; the D gene is possibly TRBD1 (6 bases). Germline assignment: CDR1 DFQATT and CDR2 SNEGSKA (reference sequence). This CDR3 contains 15 residues. Trimming shortened V by 3 bases and J by 0 bases, and 12 bases separated the two germline ends. This chain's CDR3 is CSASRTVYSNQPQHF. In DNA form, the CDR3 reads TGCAGTGCTAGTAGGACAGTCTATAGCAATCAGCCCCAGCATTTT.

The chain employs TRBV27 and TRBJ1-1; D remains unclear. Trimming removed 4 bases at V and 5 bases at J, with 17 bases between. Germline values: CDR1 MNHEY, CDR2 SMNVEV (reference sequence). CDR3 length equals 15 residues. The CDR3 DNA sequence: TGTGCCAGCAGTTCCAGCCGGGATTCACGGACTGAAGCTTTCTTT. Its protein is CASSSSRDSRTEAFF.

CDR3 region: CASSSTGSTNEKLFF. CDR3 DNA: TGTGCCAGCAGTTCAACAGGGTCAACTAATGAAAAACTGTTTTTT. The chain couples TRBV28 to TRBJ1-4; D may be TRBD1 (6 bases). V gave up 4 bases and J gave up 0 bases, with 9 bases separating them. Germline V lookup: CDR1 MDHEN, CDR2 SYDVKM. The CDR3 runs to 15 residues. The variable domain in full, with the rest retrieved from reference TRBV28 and TRBJ1-4, is DVKVTQSSRYLVKRTGEKVFLECVQDMDHENMFWYRQDPGLGLRLIYFSYDVKMKEKGDIPEGYSVSREKKERFSLILESASTNQTSMYLCASSSTGSTNEKLFFGSGTQLSVL.

This sequence joins TRBV28 and TRBJ1-2; 10 bases match TRBD1. V shed 3 bases, J shed 6 bases, and the junction held 10 bases outside the gene matches. Per the germline V gene, CDR1 is MDHEN and CDR2 is SYDVKM. The CDR3 contains 16 residues. The CDR3 sequence is CASSFGGVGTGDGYTF. For the CDR3, the DNA is TGTGCCAGCAGTTTTGGGGGGGTTGGGACAGGGGATGGCTACACCTTC.

The chain uses TRBV12-3 or TRBV12-4 and TRBJ1-6; D may be TRBD1 (6 bases). Trimming stripped 4 bases from V and 7 bases from J, with 8 bases between. CDR3 length: 13 residues. In DNA form, the CDR3 reads TGTGCCAGCAGTTACACAGGGAATTCACCCCTCCACTTT. Its protein product is CASSYTGNSPLHF.